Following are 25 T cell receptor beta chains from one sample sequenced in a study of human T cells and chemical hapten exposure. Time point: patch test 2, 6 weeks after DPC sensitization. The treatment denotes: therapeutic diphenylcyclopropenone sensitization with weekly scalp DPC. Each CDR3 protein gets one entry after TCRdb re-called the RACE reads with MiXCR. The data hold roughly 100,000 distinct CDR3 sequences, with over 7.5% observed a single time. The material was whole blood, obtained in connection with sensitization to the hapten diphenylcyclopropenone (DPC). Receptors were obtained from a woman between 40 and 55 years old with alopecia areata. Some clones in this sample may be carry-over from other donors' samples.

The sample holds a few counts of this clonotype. The CDR3 loop is CASSLYQNNEQFF. The CDR3 nucleotides read TGTGCCAGCAGCTTATACCAGAACAATGAGCAGTTCTTC. V is TRBV7-8 and J is TRBJ2-1; D is uncertain. Germline V lookup: CDR1 SGHVS, CDR2 FQNEAQ. V was shortened by 2 bases and J by 5 bases, with 7 bases between the two germline ends. There are 13 residues in the CDR3.

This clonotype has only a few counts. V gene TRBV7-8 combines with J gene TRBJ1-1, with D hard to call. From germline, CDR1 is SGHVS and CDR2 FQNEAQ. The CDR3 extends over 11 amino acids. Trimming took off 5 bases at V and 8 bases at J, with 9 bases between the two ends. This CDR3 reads CASSPSVEAFF. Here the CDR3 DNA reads TGTGCCAGCAGCCCGTCTGTCGAAGCTTTCTTT.

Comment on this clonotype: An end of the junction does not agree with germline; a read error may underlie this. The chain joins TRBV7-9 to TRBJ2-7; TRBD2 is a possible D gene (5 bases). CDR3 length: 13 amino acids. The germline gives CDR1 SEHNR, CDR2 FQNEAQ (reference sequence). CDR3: CVSSTQEREKQYF. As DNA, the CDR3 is TGTGTCAGCAGCACCCAAGAGAGGGAAAAGCAGTACTTC.

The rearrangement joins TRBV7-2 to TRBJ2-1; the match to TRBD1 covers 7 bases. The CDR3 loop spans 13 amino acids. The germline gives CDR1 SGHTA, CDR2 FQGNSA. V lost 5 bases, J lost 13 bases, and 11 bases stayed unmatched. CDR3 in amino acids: CASSPGTGVPQFF. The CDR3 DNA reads TGTGCCAGCAGCCCAGGTACAGGGGTTCCTCAGTTCTTC.

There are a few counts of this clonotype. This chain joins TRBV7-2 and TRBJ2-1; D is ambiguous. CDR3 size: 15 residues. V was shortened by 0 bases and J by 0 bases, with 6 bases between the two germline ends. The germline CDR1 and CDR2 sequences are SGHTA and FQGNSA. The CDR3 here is CASSLAVSSYNEQFF. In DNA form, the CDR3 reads TGTGCCAGCAGCTTAGCGGTTAGCTCCTACAATGAGCAGTTCTTC.

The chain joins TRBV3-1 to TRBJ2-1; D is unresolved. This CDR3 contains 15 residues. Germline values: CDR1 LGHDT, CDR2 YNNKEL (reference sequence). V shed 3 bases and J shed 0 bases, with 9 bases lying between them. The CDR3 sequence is CASSHGVSSYNEQFF. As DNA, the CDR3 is TGTGCCAGCAGCCACGGCGTCAGCTCCTACAATGAGCAGTTCTTC.

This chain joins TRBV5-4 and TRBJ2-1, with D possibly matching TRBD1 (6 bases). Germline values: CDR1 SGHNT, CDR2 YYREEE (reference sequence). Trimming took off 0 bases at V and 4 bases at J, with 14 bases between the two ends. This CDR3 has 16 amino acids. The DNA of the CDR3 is TGTGCCAGCAGCTTGGCGGGACAAAAGCCTTACAATGAGCAGTTCTTC. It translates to CASSLAGQKPYNEQFF.

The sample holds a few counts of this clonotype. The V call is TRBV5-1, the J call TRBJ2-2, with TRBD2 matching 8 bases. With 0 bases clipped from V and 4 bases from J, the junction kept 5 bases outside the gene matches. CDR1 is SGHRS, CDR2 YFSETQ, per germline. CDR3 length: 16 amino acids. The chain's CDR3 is CASSLAVAGGTGELFF. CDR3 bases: TGCGCCAGCAGCTTGGCAGTGGCGGGAGGCACCGGGGAGCTGTTTTTT.

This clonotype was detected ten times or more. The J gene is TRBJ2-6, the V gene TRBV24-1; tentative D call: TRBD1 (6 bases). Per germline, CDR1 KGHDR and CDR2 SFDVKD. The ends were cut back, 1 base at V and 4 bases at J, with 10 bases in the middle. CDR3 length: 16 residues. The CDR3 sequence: CATSDLKGDGANVLTF. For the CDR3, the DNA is TGTGCCACCAGTGATTTAAAGGGGGACGGGGCCAACGTCCTGACTTTC.

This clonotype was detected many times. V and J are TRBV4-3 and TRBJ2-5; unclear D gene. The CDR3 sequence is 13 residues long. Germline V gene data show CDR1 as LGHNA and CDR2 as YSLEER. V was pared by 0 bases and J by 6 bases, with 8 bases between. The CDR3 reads CASSQDVEKTQYF. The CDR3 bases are TGCGCCAGCAGCCAAGATGTTGAGAAGACCCAGTACTTC.

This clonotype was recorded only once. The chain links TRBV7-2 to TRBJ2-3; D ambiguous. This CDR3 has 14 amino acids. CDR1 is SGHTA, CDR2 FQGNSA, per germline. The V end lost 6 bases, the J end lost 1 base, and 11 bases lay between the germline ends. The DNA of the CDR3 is TGTGCCAGCAGACTCGGAGCAGGCACAGATACGCAGTATTTT. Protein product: CASRLGAGTDTQYF.

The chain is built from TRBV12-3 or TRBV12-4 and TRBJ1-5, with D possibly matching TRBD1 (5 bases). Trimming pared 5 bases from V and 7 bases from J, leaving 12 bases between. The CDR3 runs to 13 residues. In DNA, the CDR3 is TGTGCCAGCAGTGGGGGATTTAAGCAGCCCCAGCATTTT. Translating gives CASSGGFKQPQHF.

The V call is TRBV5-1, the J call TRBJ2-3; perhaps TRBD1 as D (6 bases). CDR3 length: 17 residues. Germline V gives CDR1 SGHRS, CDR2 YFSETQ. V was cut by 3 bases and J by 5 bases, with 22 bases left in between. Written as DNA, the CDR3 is TGCGCCAGCAGCTACGGACAGTCAGTTATAGAGGGAGATACGCAGTATTTT. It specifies CASSYGQSVIEGDTQYF.

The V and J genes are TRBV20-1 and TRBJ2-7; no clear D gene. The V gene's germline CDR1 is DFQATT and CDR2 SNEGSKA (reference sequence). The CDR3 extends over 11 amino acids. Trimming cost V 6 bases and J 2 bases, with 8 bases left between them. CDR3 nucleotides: TGCAGTGCCCCCCTGGCCTACGAGCAGTACTTC. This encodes CSAPLAYEQYF.

The CDR3 here is CASSTGEGAGTYEQYF. CDR3 nucleotide sequence: TGTGCCAGCAGTACGGGGGAGGGGGCCGGTACCTACGAGCAGTACTTC. V is TRBV27 and J is TRBJ2-7; D is possibly TRBD1 or TRBD2 (7 bases each). Between the trimmed V and J ends, which lost 5 bases and 2 bases, there was a span of 19 bases. CDR1 and CDR2 from the germline V gene are MNHEY and SMNVEV (reference sequence). This CDR3 comprises 16 residues.

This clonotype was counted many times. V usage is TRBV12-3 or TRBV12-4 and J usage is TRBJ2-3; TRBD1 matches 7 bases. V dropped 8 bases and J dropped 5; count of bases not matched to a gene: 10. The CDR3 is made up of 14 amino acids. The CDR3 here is CASSLTGLGDTQYF. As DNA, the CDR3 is TGTGCCAGCTCCCTGACAGGGCTCGGAGATACGCAGTATTTT.

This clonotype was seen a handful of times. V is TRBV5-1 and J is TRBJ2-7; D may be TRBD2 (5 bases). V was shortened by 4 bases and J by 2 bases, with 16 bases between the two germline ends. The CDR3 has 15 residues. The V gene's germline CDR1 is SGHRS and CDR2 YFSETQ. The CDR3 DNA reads TGCGCCAGCAGCCCTGTCGGGGTAAATGCCTACGAGCAGTACTTC. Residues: CASSPVGVNAYEQYF.

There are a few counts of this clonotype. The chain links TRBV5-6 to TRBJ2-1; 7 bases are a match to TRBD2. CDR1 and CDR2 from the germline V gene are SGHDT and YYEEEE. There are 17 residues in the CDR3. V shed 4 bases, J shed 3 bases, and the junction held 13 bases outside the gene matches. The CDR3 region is CASSAPQLATIYNEQFF. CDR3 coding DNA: TGTGCCAGCAGCGCCCCCCAACTAGCGACAATCTACAATGAGCAGTTCTTC.

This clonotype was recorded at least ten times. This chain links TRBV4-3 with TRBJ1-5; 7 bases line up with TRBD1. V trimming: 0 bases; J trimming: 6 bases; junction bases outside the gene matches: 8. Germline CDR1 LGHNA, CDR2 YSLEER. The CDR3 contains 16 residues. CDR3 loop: CASSQDRAGGGQPQHF. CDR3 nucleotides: TGCGCCAGCAGCCAAGATCGGGCAGGGGGGGGTCAGCCCCAGCATTTT.

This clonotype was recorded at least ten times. CDR3 residues: CASSVDTTGTQYF. DNA of the CDR3: TGTGCCAGCAGCGTAGACACAACCGGGACCCAGTACTTC. This rearrangement joins TRBV7-2 to TRBJ2-5; no firm D call. The length of the CDR3 is 13 residues. Per germline, CDR1 SGHTA and CDR2 FQGNSA. The V end was cut by 5 bases, the J end by 7 bases, with 14 bases between.

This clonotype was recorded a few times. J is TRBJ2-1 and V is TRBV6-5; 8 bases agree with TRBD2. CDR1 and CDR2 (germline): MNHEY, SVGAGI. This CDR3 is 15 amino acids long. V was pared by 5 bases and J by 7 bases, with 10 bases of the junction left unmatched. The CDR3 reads CASSPPSGSGNEQFF. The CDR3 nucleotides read TGTGCCAGCAGTCCTCCTAGCGGGTCGGGAAATGAGCAGTTCTTC.

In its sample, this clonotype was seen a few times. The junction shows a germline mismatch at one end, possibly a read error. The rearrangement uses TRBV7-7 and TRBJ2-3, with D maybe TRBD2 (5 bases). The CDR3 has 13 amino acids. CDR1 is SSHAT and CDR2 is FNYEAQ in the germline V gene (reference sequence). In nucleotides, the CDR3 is TGTGCTAGCAGCTCCCAGGCGGGAGATACGCAGTATTTT. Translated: CASSSQAGDTQYF.

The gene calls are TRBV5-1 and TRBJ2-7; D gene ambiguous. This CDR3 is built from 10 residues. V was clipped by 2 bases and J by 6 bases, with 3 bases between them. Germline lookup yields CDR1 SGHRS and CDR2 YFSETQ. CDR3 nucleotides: TGCGCCAGCAGCTTCCCCGAGCAGTACTTC. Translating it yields CASSFPEQYF.

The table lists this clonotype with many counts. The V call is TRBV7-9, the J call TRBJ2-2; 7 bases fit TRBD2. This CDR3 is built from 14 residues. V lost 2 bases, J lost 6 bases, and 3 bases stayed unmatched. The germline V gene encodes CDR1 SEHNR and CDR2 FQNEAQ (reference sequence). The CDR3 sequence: CASSLRGRAGELFF. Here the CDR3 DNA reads TGTGCCAGCAGCTTACGCGGGAGAGCCGGGGAGCTGTTTTTT.

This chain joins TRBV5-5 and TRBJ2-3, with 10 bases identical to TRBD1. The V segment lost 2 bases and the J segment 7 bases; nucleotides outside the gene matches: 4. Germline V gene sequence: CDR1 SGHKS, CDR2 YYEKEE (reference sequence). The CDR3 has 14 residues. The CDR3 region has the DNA TGTGCCAGCAGCTTTGACAGGGGGCGGAATACGCAGTATTTT. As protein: CASSFDRGRNTQYF.